This record looks at one T cell receptor (beta chain) sequence and its context. Its cognate antigen is unknown. Profiled with immunoSEQ multiplex PCR; TCRdb holds only in-frame clones, not every one. Here the sample spans approximately 15,000 clones, 60% to 85% being singletons. This sample is part of a study of chemoradiotherapy in HPV16-positive cancers. Study information: Functional T-cell assays on two HPV16-positive patients' cells defined candidate HPV-specific clones and common TCR motifs.

Study-level results: Candidate HPV-specific clones and E7-related TCR motifs grew in tumor during treatment. The functional HPV-specific definition rests on just a couple of HPV16-positive patients. HPV-responsive T-cell expansion during chemoradiotherapy was linked to improved recurrence-free survival in HPV16-positive patients.

Germline-derived CDR1 and CDR2 are KGHSH and LQKENI. Trimming removed 1 base at V and 5 bases at J, with 18 bases between. The CDR3 runs to 17 residues. The sample was acquired from a patient who underwent chemoradiotherapy. V gene TRBV18 combines with J gene TRBJ1-3, with a possible D match to TRBD1 (6 bases). This TCR was recovered from a human donor with HPV-associated anogenital cancer. The CDR3 spells CASSPQQGAPTRNTIYF. The CDR3 bases are TGTGCCAGCTCACCACAACAGGGCGCCCCTACGAGAAACACCATATATTTT.